A selection of T cell receptor beta chains follows, all from one sample in a study of blood T cell repertoires in COVID-19. Clones were read by immunoSEQ multiplex PCR, and TCRdb kept only the in-frame ones, dropping some. Found here are 130,000 or so clones, about 90% of them singletons; the top ten hold more than 1.5%. The sequenced material came from peripheral blood. These receptors originate from an older woman with acute or convalescent COVID-19. The CDR3 runs from the conserved cysteine through the conserved F or W. The D gene is left open where the match is weak. Only some rows state a clone size, as once, few, many or a class for expanded clones.

size,J,V,D,length,CDR3,DNA
NA,TRBJ1-1,TRBV10-2,NA,13,CASSELQGPKAFF,TGCGCCAGCAGTGAGCTACAGGGTCCTAAAGCTTTCTTT
NA,TRBJ1-3,TRBV27,TRBD1,14,CASSVTGVGNTIYF,TGTGCCAGCAGTGTGACAGGGGTAGGAAACACCATATATTTT
once,TRBJ1-1,TRBV9,NA,13,CASSVAGDKKPFF,TGTGCCAGCAGCGTAGCTGGGGACAAGAAGCCTTTCTTT
once,TRBJ1-2,TRBV5-5,NA,12,CASSLFPGGYTF,TGTGCCAGCAGCTTGTTTCCCGGTGGCTACACCTTC
NA,TRBJ1-5,TRBV7-2,NA,15,CASSPTQGQVSPQHF,TGTGCCAGCAGCCCTACCCAGGGCCAGGTATCCCCCCAGCATTTT
NA,TRBJ1-6,TRBV6-6,NA,15,CASSYDPRQRSPLHF,TGTGCCAGCAGTTACGACCCACGGCAGCGTTCACCCCTCCACTTT
NA,TRBJ2-1,TRBV4-1,NA,15,CASSLGQFSYNEQFF,TGCGCCAGCAGTCTTGGACAGTTCTCCTACAATGAGCAGTTCTTC
NA,TRBJ1-6,TRBV7-9,TRBD1,19,CASSDSRTGLELSNSPLHF,TGTGCCAGCAGCGATAGCCGGACAGGGTTGGAGTTGAGCAATTCACCCCTCCACTTT
once,TRBJ2-1,TRBV12-3/TRBV12-4,TRBD2,12,CASGLASNEQFF,TGTGCCAGCGGACTAGCTAGCAATGAGCAGTTCTTC
NA,TRBJ2-3,TRBV5-4,NA,15,CASRPPGLTADTQYF,TGTGCCAGCAGACCACCGGGACTGACGGCAGATACGCAGTATTTT
NA,TRBJ2-3,TRBV7-2,TRBD2,16,CASSYHSGGVGNTQYF,TGTGCCAGCAGCTACCATAGCGGGGGGGTCGGGAATACGCAGTATTTT
NA,TRBJ1-5,TRBV6-2/TRBV6-3,NA,17,CASSYPLRGAGNQPQHF,TGTGCCAGCAGTTACCCCCTTCGCGGGGCGGGCAATCAGCCCCAGCATTTT
NA,TRBJ2-5,TRBV7-3,TRBD1,15,CASSQTGTGGEAQYF,TGTGCCAGCAGCCAAACCGGGACAGGGGGCGAGGCCCAGTACTTC
NA,TRBJ2-7,TRBV6-6,NA,14,CASSTMTGGYEQYF,TGTGCCAGCAGTACTATGACAGGTGGCTACGAGCAGTACTTC
NA,TRBJ2-3,TRBV5-1,NA,17,CASSLGGLLGDTDTQYF,TGCGCCAGCAGCTTGGGAGGTCTGCTAGGGGACACAGATACGCAGTATTTT
few,TRBJ1-5,TRBV15,TRBD1,15,CATSKDRALNQPQHF,TGTGCCACCAGCAAAGACAGGGCACTCAATCAGCCCCAGCATTTT
NA,TRBJ1-5,TRBV28,TRBD1,12,CASRPPGQVQHF,TGTGCCAGCAGACCCCCAGGACAGGTCCAGCATTTT